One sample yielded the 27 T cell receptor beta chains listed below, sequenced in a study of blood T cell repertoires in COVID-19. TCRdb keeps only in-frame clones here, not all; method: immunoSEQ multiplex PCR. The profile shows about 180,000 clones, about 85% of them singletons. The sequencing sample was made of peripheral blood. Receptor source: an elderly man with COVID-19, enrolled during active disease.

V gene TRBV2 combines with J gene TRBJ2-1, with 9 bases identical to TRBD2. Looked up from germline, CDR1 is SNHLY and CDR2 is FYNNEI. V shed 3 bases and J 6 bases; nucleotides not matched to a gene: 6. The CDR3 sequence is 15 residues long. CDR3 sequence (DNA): TGTGCCAGCAGTGATGGGCGGGGGGGCAGCAATGAGCAGTTCTTC. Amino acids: CASSDGRGGSNEQFF.

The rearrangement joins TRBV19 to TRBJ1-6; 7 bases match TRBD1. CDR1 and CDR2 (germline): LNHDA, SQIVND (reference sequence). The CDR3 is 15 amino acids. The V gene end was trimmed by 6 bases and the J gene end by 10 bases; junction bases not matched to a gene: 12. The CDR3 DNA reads TGTGCCAGTAGCTATTACAGGGGTCAAGGATCACCCCTCCACTTT. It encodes CASSYYRGQGSPLHF.

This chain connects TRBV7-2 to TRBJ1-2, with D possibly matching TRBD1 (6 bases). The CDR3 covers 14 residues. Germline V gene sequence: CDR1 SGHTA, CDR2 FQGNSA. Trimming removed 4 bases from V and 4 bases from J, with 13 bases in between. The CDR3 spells CASSYGGSGYGYTF. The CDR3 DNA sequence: TGTGCCAGCAGCTATGGGGGCTCGGGCTATGGCTACACCTTC.

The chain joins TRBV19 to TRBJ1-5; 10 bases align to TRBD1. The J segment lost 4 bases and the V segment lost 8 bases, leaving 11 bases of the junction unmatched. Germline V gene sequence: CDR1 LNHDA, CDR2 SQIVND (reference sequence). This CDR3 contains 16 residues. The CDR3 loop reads CASRVGTGDWNQPQHF. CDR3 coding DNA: TGTGCCAGTCGAGTGGGGACAGGGGATTGGAATCAGCCCCAGCATTTT. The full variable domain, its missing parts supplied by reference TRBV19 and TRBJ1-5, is DGGITQSPKYLFRKEGQNVTLSCEQNLNHDAMYWYRQDPGQGLRLIYYSQIVNDFQKGDIAEGYSVSREKKESFPLTVTSAQKNPTAFYLCASRVGTGDWNQPQHFGDGTRLSIL.

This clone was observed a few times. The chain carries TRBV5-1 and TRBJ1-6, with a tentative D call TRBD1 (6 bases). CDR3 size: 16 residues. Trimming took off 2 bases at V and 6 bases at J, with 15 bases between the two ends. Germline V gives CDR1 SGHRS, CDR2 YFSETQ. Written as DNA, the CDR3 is TGCGCCAGCAGCTTAAGCCCGGACAGACGTAATTCACCCCTCCACTTT. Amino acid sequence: CASSLSPDRRNSPLHF.

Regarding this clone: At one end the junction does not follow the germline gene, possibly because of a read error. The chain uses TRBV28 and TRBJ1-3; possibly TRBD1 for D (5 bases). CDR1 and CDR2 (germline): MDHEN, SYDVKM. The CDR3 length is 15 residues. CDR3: CVSSLGQLNRNTIYF. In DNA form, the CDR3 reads TGTGTCAGCAGTTTGGGGCAGCTAAACAGAAACACCATATATTTT.

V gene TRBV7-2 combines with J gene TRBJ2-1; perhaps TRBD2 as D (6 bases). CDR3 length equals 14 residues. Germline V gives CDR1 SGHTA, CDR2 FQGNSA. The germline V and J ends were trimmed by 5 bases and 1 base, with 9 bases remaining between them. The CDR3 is CASSLGGSYNEQFF. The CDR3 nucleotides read TGTGCCAGCAGCCTGGGGGGTTCCTACAATGAGCAGTTCTTC.

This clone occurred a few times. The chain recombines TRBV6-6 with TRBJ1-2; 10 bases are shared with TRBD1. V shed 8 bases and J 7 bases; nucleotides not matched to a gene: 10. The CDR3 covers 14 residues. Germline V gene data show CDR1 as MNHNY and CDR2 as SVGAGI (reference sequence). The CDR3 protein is CASLPRGTGVGYTF. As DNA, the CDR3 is TGTGCCAGCCTACCACGTGGGACAGGGGTTGGCTACACCTTC.

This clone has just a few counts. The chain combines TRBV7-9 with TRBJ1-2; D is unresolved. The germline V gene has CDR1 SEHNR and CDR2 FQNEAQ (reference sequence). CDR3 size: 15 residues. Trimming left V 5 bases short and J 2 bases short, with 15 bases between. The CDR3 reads CASSIIPGANYGYTF. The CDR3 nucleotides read TGTGCCAGCAGCATCATACCGGGAGCCAACTATGGCTACACCTTC.

This CDR3 is CASSLGTGDNEQFF. In nucleotides, the CDR3 is TGTGCCAGCTCCCTCGGGACAGGGGACAATGAGCAGTTCTTC. This rearrangement joins TRBV18 to TRBJ2-1; TRBD1 agrees at 10 bases. After removal of 6 bases from V and 5 bases from J, the junction contained 4 bases not matched to a gene. The CDR3 contains 14 residues. CDR1 is KGHSH and CDR2 is LQKENI in the germline V gene.

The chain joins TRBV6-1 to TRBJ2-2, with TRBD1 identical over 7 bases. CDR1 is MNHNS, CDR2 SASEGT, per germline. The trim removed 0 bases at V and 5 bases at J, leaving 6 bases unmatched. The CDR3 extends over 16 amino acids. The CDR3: CASSEAPRGKTGELFF. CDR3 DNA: TGTGCCAGCAGTGAAGCGCCCAGGGGGAAGACCGGGGAGCTGTTTTTT.

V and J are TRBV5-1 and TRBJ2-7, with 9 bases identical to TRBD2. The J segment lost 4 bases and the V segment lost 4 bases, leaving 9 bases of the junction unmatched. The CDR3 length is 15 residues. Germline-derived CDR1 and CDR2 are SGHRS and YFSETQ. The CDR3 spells CASSLHPGLAYEQYF. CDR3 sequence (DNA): TGCGCCAGCAGCCTTCATCCGGGACTAGCATACGAGCAGTACTTC. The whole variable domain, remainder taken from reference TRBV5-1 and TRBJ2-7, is KAGVTQTPRYLIKTRGQQVTLSCSPISGHRSVSWYQQTPGQGLQFLFEYFSETQRNKGNFPGRFSGRQFSNSRSEMNVSTLELGDSALYLCASSLHPGLAYEQYFGPGTRLTVT.

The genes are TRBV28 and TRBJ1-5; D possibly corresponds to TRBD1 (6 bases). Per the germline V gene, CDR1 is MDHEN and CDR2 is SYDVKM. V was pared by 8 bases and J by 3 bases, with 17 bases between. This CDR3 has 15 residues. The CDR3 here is CASRRGTFINQPQHF. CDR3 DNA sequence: TGTGCCAGCCGGAGAGGGACATTTATCAATCAGCCCCAGCATTTT.

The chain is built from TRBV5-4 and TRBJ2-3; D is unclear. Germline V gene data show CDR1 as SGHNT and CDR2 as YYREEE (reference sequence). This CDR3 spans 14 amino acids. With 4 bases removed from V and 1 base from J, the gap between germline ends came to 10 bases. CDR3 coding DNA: TGTGCCAGCAGCCGACACTCTGGCACAGATACGCAGTATTTT. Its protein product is CASSRHSGTDTQYF. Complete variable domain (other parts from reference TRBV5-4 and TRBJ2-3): ETGVTQSPTHLIKTRGQQVTLRCSSQSGHNTVSWYQQALGQGPQFIFQYYREEENGRGNFPPRFSGLQFPNYSSELNVNALELDDSALYLCASSRHSGTDTQYFGPGTRLTVL.

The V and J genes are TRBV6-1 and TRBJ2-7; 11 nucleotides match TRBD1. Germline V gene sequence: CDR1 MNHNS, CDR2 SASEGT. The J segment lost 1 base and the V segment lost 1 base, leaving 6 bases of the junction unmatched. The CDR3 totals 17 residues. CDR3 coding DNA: TGTGCCAGCAGTGAAGGAGTCCGGGACAGGGGGTCCTACGAGCAGTACTTC. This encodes CASSEGVRDRGSYEQYF.

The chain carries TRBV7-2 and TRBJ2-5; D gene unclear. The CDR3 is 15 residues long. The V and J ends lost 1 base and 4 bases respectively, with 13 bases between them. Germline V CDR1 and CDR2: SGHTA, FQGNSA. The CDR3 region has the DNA TGTGCCAGCAGCTTAGATAAGCTACCCACAGAGACCCAGTACTTC. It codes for CASSLDKLPTETQYF.

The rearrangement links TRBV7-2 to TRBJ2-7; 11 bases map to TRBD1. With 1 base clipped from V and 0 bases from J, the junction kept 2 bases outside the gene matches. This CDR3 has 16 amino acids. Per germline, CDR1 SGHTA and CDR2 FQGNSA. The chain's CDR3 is CASSLVGQGASYEQYF. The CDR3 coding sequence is TGTGCCAGCAGCTTAGTTGGACAGGGGGCCTCCTACGAGCAGTACTTC.

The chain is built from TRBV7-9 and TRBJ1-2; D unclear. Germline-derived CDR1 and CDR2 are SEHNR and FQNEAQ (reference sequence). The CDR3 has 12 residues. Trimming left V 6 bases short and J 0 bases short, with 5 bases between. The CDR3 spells CASSNSNYGYTF. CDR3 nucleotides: TGTGCCAGCAGTAATTCTAACTATGGCTACACCTTC.

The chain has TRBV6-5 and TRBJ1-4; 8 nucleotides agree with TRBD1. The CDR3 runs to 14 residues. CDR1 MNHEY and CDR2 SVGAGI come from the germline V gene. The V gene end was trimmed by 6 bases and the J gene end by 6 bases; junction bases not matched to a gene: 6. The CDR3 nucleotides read TGTGCCAGCAGCCCCAGGGGGCTTGATGAAAAACTGTTTTTT. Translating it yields CASSPRGLDEKLFF.

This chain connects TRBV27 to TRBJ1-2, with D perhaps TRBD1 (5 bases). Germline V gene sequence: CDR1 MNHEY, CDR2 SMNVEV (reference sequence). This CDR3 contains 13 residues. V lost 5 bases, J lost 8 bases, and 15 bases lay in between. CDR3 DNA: TGTGCCAGCAGTGCGATCAATCAGGGCGGCTACACCTTC. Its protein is CASSAINQGGYTF.

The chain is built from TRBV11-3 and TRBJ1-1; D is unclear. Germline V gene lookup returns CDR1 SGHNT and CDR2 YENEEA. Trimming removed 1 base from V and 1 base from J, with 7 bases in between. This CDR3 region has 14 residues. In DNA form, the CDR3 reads TGTGCCAGCAGCTTAGGTACAGCGAACACTGAAGCTTTCTTT. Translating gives CASSLGTANTEAFF.

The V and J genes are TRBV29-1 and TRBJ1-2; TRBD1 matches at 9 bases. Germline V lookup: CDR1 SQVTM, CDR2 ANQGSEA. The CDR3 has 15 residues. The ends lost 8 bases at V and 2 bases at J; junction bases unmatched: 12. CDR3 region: CSISGTGTSNYGYTF. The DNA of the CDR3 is TGCAGCATCTCCGGGACAGGGACCTCAAACTATGGCTACACCTTC.

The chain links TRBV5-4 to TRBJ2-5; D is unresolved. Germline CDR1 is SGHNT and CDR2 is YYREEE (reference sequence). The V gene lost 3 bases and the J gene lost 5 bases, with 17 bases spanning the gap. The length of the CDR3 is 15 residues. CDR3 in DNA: TGTGCCAGCAGCTCAGGTGCGAAGAGCTGGGAGACCCAGTACTTC. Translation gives CASSSGAKSWETQYF.

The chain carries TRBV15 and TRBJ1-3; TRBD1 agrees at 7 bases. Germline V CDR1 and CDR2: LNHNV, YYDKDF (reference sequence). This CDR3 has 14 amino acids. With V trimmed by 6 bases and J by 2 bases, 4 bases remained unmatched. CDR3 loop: CATRDRVTGNTIYF. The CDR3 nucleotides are TGTGCCACCAGAGACAGGGTAACTGGAAACACCATATATTTT. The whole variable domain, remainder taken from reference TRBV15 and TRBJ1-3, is DAMVIQNPRYQVTQFGKPVTLSCSQTLNHNVMYWYQQKSSQAPKLLFHYYDKDFNNEADTPDNFQSRRPNTSFCFLDIRSPGLGDTAMYLCATRDRVTGNTIYFGEGSWLTVV.

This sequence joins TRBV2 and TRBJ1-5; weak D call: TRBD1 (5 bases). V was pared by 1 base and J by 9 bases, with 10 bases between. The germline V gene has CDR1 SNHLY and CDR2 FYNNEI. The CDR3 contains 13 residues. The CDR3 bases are TGTGCCAGCAGTGAAGAAGGGGCAGGGCCCCAGCATTTT. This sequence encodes CASSEEGAGPQHF. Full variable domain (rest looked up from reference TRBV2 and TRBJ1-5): EPEVTQTPSHQVTQMGQEVILRCVPISNHLYFYWYRQILGQKVEFLVSFYNNEISEKSEIFDDQFSVERPDGSNFTLKIRSTKLEDSAMYFCASSEEGAGPQHFGDGTRLSIL.

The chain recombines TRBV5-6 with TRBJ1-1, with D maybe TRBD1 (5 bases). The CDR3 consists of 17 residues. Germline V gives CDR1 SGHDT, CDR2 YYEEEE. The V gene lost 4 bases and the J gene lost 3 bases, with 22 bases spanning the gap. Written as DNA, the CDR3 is TGTGCCAGCAGCCGTGACAGAACCAGGGATTGGGACACTGAAGCTTTCTTT. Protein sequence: CASSRDRTRDWDTEAFF.

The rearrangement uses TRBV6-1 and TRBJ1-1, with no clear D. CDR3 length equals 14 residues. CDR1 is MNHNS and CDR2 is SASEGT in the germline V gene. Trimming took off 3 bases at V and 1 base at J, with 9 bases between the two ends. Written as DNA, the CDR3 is TGTGCCAGCAGTGAGAATCAGCGGAACACTGAAGCTTTCTTT. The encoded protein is CASSENQRNTEAFF.